This entry features one TCR beta chain sequence. These data originate in a study of blood T cell repertoires in COVID-19. Study background: The United States, Italy and Spain provided the acute and convalescent COVID-19 samples. PBMCs, B-cell-depleted T cells, or T cells were the source of the cDNA or gDNA that made up the material.

Germline-derived CDR1 and CDR2 are MNHEY and SVGAGI. The V and J ends lost 0 bases and 4 bases, in that order; junction bases with no gene match: 3. The CDR3 spans 15 residues. Authors' data handling: Amplification with reference gene primers provided the estimates of nucleated cell counts. This table comes from immunoSEQ multiplex PCR, and its TCRdb copy is limited to in-frame clones, with some not included. V, J and clone size are taken as reported in that table, and D and trimming were inferred from the DNA itself. This sample yields about 87,000 clones, of which around 87% are seen a single time; around 7.4% belongs to the top ten.

J is TRBJ1-3 and V is TRBV6-5, with TRBD1 identical over 7 bases. The source of this sequence is a human donor with acute or convalescent COVID-19. The donor label of this sample is uncertain. Sequenced: peripheral blood. The CDR3 bases are TGTGCCAGCAGTTACTCGGACAGGTCCGGAAACACCATATATTTT. Translation: CASSYSDRSGNTIYF.